The clone carrying this T cell receptor (beta chain) was found many times. Stated time point: technical triplicate 3. TCRdb recomputed calls from the 5' RACE reads with MiXCR, one row per CDR3 protein. Here the sample spans over 25,000 distinct CDR3 sequences, roughly a sixth being singletons. The CDR3 has 12 residues. The J segment lost 6 bases and the V segment lost 3 bases, leaving 5 bases of the junction unmatched. Germline V gene lookup returns CDR1 SQVTM and CDR2 ANQGSEA. These data belong to a study of neurological immune-mediated disorders. V gene TRBV29-1 combines with J gene TRBJ2-7, with 7 bases matching TRBD1. Sequenced sample: CD4+ T cells from blood. This sequence was found in a female donor with HTLV-1-associated myelopathy (HAM/TSP). The CDR3 DNA sequence: TGCAGCGTTGATACACAGGGGAGCGAGCAGTACTTC. Translating it yields CSVDTQGSEQYF.